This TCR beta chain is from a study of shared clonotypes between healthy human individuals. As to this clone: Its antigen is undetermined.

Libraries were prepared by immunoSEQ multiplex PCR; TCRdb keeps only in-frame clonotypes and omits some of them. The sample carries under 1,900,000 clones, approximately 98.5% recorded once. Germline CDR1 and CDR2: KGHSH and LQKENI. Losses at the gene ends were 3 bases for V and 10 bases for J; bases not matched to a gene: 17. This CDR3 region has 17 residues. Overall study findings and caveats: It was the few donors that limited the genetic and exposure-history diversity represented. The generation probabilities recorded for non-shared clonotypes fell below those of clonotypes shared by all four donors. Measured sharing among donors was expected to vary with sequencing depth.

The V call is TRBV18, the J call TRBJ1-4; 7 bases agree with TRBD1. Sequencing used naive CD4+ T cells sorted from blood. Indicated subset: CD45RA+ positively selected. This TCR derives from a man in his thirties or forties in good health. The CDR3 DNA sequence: TGTGCCAGCTCACCGCCGGGACAGATGGGGGGAATCGGAAAACTGTTTTTT. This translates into CASSPPGQMGGIGKLFF.